This entry is about one TCR beta chain. The data derive from a study of control samples from healthy donors and cancer patients. Data came from immunoSEQ multiplex PCR; TCRdb stores just in-frame clones and leaves some out. The repertoire includes 210,000 or so clones, roughly nine tenths of them detected once, and 1.5% to 2% sits in the top ten. The CDR3 contains 14 residues. Germline V lookup: CDR1 SNHLY, CDR2 FYNNEI. Trimming pared 6 bases from V and 3 bases from J, leaving 14 bases between. V gene TRBV2 combines with J gene TRBJ1-1; possibly TRBD1 for D (5 bases). This TCR was sampled from a man aged 25 to 40 in good health. The sample taken for sequencing was blood. CDR3 DNA sequence: TGTGCCAGCAGGGAGGGGCCTCGGGACACTGAAGCTTTCTTT. Protein sequence: CASREGPRDTEAFF.